These 24 T cell receptor beta chains originate from one sample sequenced in a study of blood T cell repertoires in COVID-19. Data came from immunoSEQ multiplex PCR; TCRdb stores just in-frame clones and leaves some out. This table has 65,000 to 70,000 clones, 81% appearing once. The sequenced material came from peripheral blood. All receptors derive from a human donor in a cohort sampled during active COVID-19.

The chain's CDR3 is CASSSNIHYGYTF. DNA of the CDR3: TGTGCCAGCAGTTCGAACATTCACTATGGCTACACCTTC. This chain uses TRBV6-5 with TRBJ1-2; D remains ambiguous. There are 13 residues in the CDR3. V was cut by 4 bases and J by 3 bases, with 9 bases left in between. In germline, CDR1 is MNHEY, CDR2 SVGAGI.

The gene calls are TRBV28 and TRBJ2-7; no clear D. Germline V CDR1 and CDR2: MDHEN, SYDVKM. V was clipped by 5 bases and J by 6 bases, with 11 bases between them. The CDR3 loop spans 12 amino acids. The CDR3 bases are TGTGCCAGCAGTCCCTTATGGCTCGAGCAGTACTTC. Residues: CASSPLWLEQYF.

The chain has TRBV19 and TRBJ2-2; maybe TRBD2 (6 bases). V lost 3 bases, J lost 6 bases, and 8 bases lay in between. The germline gives CDR1 LNHDA, CDR2 SQIVND (reference sequence). This CDR3 spans 13 amino acids. The CDR3 sequence: CASSISGAGELFF. The CDR3 DNA sequence: TGTGCCAGTAGTATTTCGGGAGCCGGGGAGCTGTTTTTT. Full variable domain (missing parts from reference TRBV19 and TRBJ2-2): DGGITQSPKYLFRKEGQNVTLSCEQNLNHDAMYWYRQDPGQGLRLIYYSQIVNDFQKGDIAEGYSVSREKKESFPLTVTSAQKNPTAFYLCASSISGAGELFFGEGSRLTVL.

The chain carries TRBV6-1 and TRBJ2-5; tentatively, D is TRBD1 (5 bases). The V end lost 2 bases, the J end lost 0 bases, and 13 bases lay between the germline ends. The CDR3 sequence is 16 residues long. Germline lookup yields CDR1 MNHNS and CDR2 SASEGT. The CDR3 DNA reads TGTGCCAGCAGTGAACAAGGGGTGGGGTACCAAGAGACCCAGTACTTC. It specifies CASSEQGVGYQETQYF.

The chain combines TRBV19 with TRBJ2-2; TRBD2 aligns across 8 bases. V was pared by 7 bases and J by 8 bases, with 6 bases of the junction left unmatched. This CDR3 comprises 13 residues. CDR1 is LNHDA, CDR2 SQIVND, per germline (reference sequence). CDR3 coding DNA: TGTGCCAGTACCAGGATAGCGGGAGGGGAGCTGTTTTTT. This codes for CASTRIAGGELFF.

In this sample, this clone turned up a few times. This CDR3 is CASSSTGYYEQYF. The CDR3 nucleotides read TGTGCCAGCAGCTCTACAGGGTACTACGAGCAGTACTTC. The V call is TRBV7-9, the J call TRBJ2-7; tentative D call: TRBD1 (6 bases). The V gene lost 4 bases and the J gene lost 3 bases, with 10 bases spanning the gap. This CDR3 has 13 amino acids. Per the germline V gene, CDR1 is SEHNR and CDR2 is FQNEAQ (reference sequence).

The chain links TRBV6-6 to TRBJ2-3; TRBD2 matches 13 bases. Looked up from germline, CDR1 is MNHNY and CDR2 is SVGAGI (reference sequence). The V gene end was trimmed by 4 bases and the J gene end by 8 bases; junction bases not matched to a gene: 6. The length of the CDR3 is 15 residues. The CDR3 sequence: CASSSRTSGRGTQYF. CDR3 in DNA: TGTGCCAGCAGTTCTCGGACTAGCGGGAGAGGTACGCAGTATTTT.

This clone was found a few times. The chain couples TRBV5-3 to TRBJ1-2, with 10 bases fitting TRBD1. TRBV5-3 is identified as an open reading frame with a role that is uncertain. The CDR3 contains 15 residues. V lost 1 base and J lost 8; bases outside the gene matches: 8. The CDR3 loop is CARSLIGTGACGYTF. In DNA form, the CDR3 reads TGTGCCAGAAGCTTGATCGGGACAGGGGCATGCGGCTACACCTTC.

This clone was observed a few times. CDR3 nucleotides: TGTGCCAGCAGTCGGACTAGCGGCGCCTACAATGAGCAGTTCTTC. It codes for CASSRTSGAYNEQFF. The gene calls are TRBV28 and TRBJ2-1; 10 positions agree with TRBD2. Germline V lookup: CDR1 MDHEN, CDR2 SYDVKM. The J segment lost 2 bases and the V segment lost 5 bases, leaving 3 bases of the junction unmatched. The CDR3 sequence is 15 residues long.

The rearrangement joins TRBV28 to TRBJ1-5, with 7 bases lining up with TRBD1. Germline values: CDR1 MDHEN, CDR2 SYDVKM. This CDR3 has 16 residues. Trimming removed 6 bases from V and 7 bases from J; junction bases left unmatched: 15. As DNA, the CDR3 is TGTGCCAGCAGACCCAGGGACAGTTTTCGGAGACAGCCCCAGCATTTT. Translated, it gives CASRPRDSFRRQPQHF. The full variable domain, in which reference TRBV28 and TRBJ1-5 provide the parts outside the CDR3, is DVKVTQSSRYLVKRTGEKVFLECVQDMDHENMFWYRQDPGLGLRLIYFSYDVKMKEKGDIPEGYSVSREKKERFSLILESASTNQTSMYLCASRPRDSFRRQPQHFGDGTRLSIL.

The rearrangement uses TRBV28 and TRBJ1-4; D is undetermined. This CDR3 has 14 amino acids. CDR1 and CDR2 from the germline V gene are MDHEN and SYDVKM. V was cut by 3 bases and J by 5 bases, with 10 bases left in between. CDR3 coding DNA: TGTGCCAGCAGTTTTTTAGGAGGGAATGAAAAACTGTTTTTT. It codes for CASSFLGGNEKLFF.

The chain uses TRBV11-2 and TRBJ2-7; D unclear. Germline V gene lookup returns CDR1 SGHAT and CDR2 FQNNGV. This CDR3 has 15 amino acids. V was clipped by 0 bases and J by 0 bases, with 9 bases between them. The CDR3 sequence: CASSLEGSPSYEQYF. The CDR3 DNA follows: TGTGCCAGCAGCTTAGAGGGCAGCCCCTCCTACGAGCAGTACTTC.

CDR3 nucleotides: TGTGCCAGCAGCTTAGCAGGGACTACCTACGAGCAGTACTTC. Protein sequence: CASSLAGTTYEQYF. V usage is TRBV7-8 and J usage is TRBJ2-7, with 7 positions matching TRBD2. The CDR3 totals 14 residues. The V gene's germline CDR1 is SGHVS and CDR2 FQNEAQ. V shed 0 bases, J shed 2 bases, and the junction held 1 base outside the gene matches.

This chain connects TRBV19 to TRBJ1-3; D is perhaps TRBD1 (5 bases). V shed 6 bases and J shed 4 bases, with 13 bases lying between them. Germline values: CDR1 LNHDA, CDR2 SQIVND (reference sequence). The CDR3 runs to 14 residues. Here the CDR3 DNA reads TGTGCCAGTAGCCGGGGGGATGAAGGAAACACCATATATTTT. Protein: CASSRGDEGNTIYF.

This chain connects TRBV5-6 to TRBJ2-5; 7 nucleotides agree with TRBD2. With V trimmed by 4 bases and J by 5 bases, 17 bases remained unmatched. The CDR3 is made up of 17 amino acids. CDR1 and CDR2 from the germline V gene are SGHDT and YYEEEE. DNA for the CDR3: TGTGCCAGCAGCCTGTTGGGTTTGGGCGGGAGCCTGGAGACCCAGTACTTC. Translating it yields CASSLLGLGGSLETQYF.

The CDR3 DNA sequence: TGTGCCAGCTCAAGGACAGGGGAATACGACGAGCAGTACTTC. Protein: CASSRTGEYDEQYF. This chain connects TRBV6-5 to TRBJ2-7, with 9 bases that match TRBD1. Germline V gene sequence: CDR1 MNHEY, CDR2 SVGAGI. J gave up 5 bases and V 8 bases, and 10 bases lay outside the gene matches. The CDR3 covers 14 residues.

As to this clone: One junction end does not reproduce the germline sequence, and a read error may be involved. The rearrangement joins TRBV19 to TRBJ2-1; 7 bases agree with TRBD1. This CDR3 has 12 residues. Per the germline V gene, CDR1 is LNHDA and CDR2 is SQIVND (reference sequence). CDR3: CASSIQTGKRIF. The CDR3 nucleotides are TGTGCCAGTAGTATCCAGACAGGGAAGAGGATCTTC. Together with reference TRBV19 and TRBJ2-1, the CDR3 gives the full variable domain: DGGITQSPKYLFRKEGQNVTLSCEQNLNHDAMYWYRQDPGQGLRLIYYSQIVNDFQKGDIAEGYSVSREKKESFPLTVTSAQKNPTAFYLCASSIQTGKRIFGPGTRLTVL.

The V gene is TRBV6-2 or TRBV6-3, the J gene TRBJ1-1, with D uncertain. The CDR3 loop spans 15 amino acids. The V and J ends lost 2 bases and 2 bases respectively, with 12 bases between them. Germline CDR1 reads MNHEY; CDR2 reads SVGEGT. This CDR3 reads CASSYATSSNTEAFF. CDR3 DNA: TGTGCCAGCAGTTACGCGACAAGCAGCAACACTGAAGCTTTCTTT.

A few counts support this clone. J is TRBJ2-7 and V is TRBV4-1, with D unclear. This CDR3 has 15 residues. V lost 3 bases and J 3 bases, leaving 15 bases between the germline ends. The germline CDR1 and CDR2 sequences are MGHRA and YSYEKL. The CDR3: CASSHSPGAYYEQYF. CDR3 nucleotides: TGCGCCAGCAGCCATAGCCCCGGAGCCTACTACGAGCAGTACTTC.

The chain is built from TRBV5-1 and TRBJ2-5, with 9 bases fitting TRBD2. The CDR3 spans 15 residues. Germline lookup yields CDR1 SGHRS and CDR2 YFSETQ. J gave up 2 bases and V 1 base, and 3 bases lay outside the gene matches. The CDR3 loop is CASSLIAGEQETQYF. The CDR3 DNA reads as TGCGCCAGCAGCTTGATAGCGGGAGAACAAGAGACCCAGTACTTC.

The chain links TRBV28 to TRBJ2-5, with TRBD2 matching over 8 bases. Germline loops: CDR1 MDHEN, CDR2 SYDVKM. With V trimmed by 3 bases and J by 4 bases, 4 bases remained unmatched. This CDR3 contains 14 residues. The CDR3 sequence: CASSFSSGGETQYF. Written as DNA, the CDR3 is TGTGCCAGCAGTTTTTCCAGCGGGGGAGAGACCCAGTACTTC.

This clone has only a few counts. The chain uses TRBV7-2 and TRBJ1-1; no clear D gene. V was shortened by 3 bases and J by 1 base, with 6 bases between the two germline ends. The CDR3 runs 13 residues. The germline V gene has CDR1 SGHTA and CDR2 FQGNSA. CDR3 nucleotides: TGTGCCAGCAGCTTGGCTCGGAACACTGAAGCTTTCTTT. It codes for CASSLARNTEAFF.

This clone was detected a few times. J is TRBJ2-1 and V is TRBV5-1; maybe TRBD2 (9 bases). V dropped 4 bases and J dropped 5 bases, with 16 bases sitting between them. Per the germline V gene, CDR1 is SGHRS and CDR2 is YFSETQ. The CDR3 covers 15 residues. This CDR3 is CASSAGGGRDNEQFF. Here the CDR3 DNA reads TGCGCCAGCAGCGCAGGGGGCGGGAGGGACAATGAGCAGTTCTTC.

V and J are TRBV10-3 and TRBJ1-1; D is possibly TRBD1 (6 bases). The V end was cut by 3 bases, the J end by 5 bases, with 13 bases between. The CDR3 totals 14 residues. The germline CDR1 and CDR2 sequences are ENHRY and SYGVKD. The CDR3 region has the DNA TGTGCCATCAGTGACAGGGCAGGGGAGACTGAAGCTTTCTTT. This sequence encodes CAISDRAGETEAFF.